Listed below are T cell receptor beta chains from one sample, sequenced in a study of cytomegalovirus exposure and HLA in healthy donors. Sequencing used immunoSEQ multiplex PCR; TCRdb keeps in-frame clones, though not all of them. This sample yields 110,000 to 150,000 clones, of which more than 8% are seen a single time; under 2% belongs to the top ten. Sequenced: PBMCs. These receptors all come from a man aged 45-65 years in good health and CMV-seronegative. CDR3s include the opening cysteine and the closing phenylalanine or tryptophan. D genes are given only for firm matches. Clone size is not always given. Where it is, it says once, few, many or a class for expanded clones.

few . TRBJ2-1 TRBV30 TGTGCCTGGAGTGTCAGCGCGCAGGGCAATGAGCAGTTCTTC CAWSVSAQGNEQFF
. . TRBJ2-4 TRBV7-3 TGTGCCAGCAGCTTAACCCCGGCCGCCTCTTCCCTCGGGGACATTCAGTACTTC CASSLTPAASSLGDIQYF
. TRBD2 TRBJ2-1 TRBV7-9 TGTGCCAGCAGCTTAGTACTAGCGGGGTACAATGAGCAGTTCTTC CASSLVLAGYNEQFF
few . TRBJ1-4 TRBV25-1 TGTGCCAGCGCGCTGACAGGAACGTCAACTAATGAAAAACTGTTTTTT CASALTGTSTNEKLFF
few . TRBJ2-5 TRBV5-1 TGCGCCAGCAGCTTGGGGACAGAAGAGACCCAGTACTTC CASSLGTEETQYF
few . TRBJ2-7 TRBV7-9 TGTGCCCTGGGGGGTACCCGGGAGCAGTACTTC CALGGTREQYF
few . TRBJ2-4 TRBV27 TGTGCCAGCATGGGGGCTAACAAAAACATTCAGTACTTC CASMGANKNIQYF
few . TRBJ1-2 TRBV28 TGTGCCAGCACTCTGGGGGGAGGTAGAAACTATGGCTACACCTTC CASTLGGGRNYGYTF
few . TRBJ2-2 TRBV6-1 TGTGCCAGCAGTGCAGACAGGTTCACCGGGGAGCTGTTTTTT CASSADRFTGELFF
few . TRBJ1-5 TRBV6-5 TGTGCCAGCACTACAGGGACTCAGCCCCAGCATTTT CASTTGTQPQHF
few . TRBJ1-1 TRBV11-2 TGTGCCAGCAGCACCCGCGGGGGGAACACTGAAGCTTTCTTT CASSTRGGNTEAFF
few TRBD1 TRBJ1-5 TRBV30 TGTGCCTGGAGAGCCGGGACAGGGGGCTTGAATCAGCCCCAGCATTTT CAWRAGTGGLNQPQHF
few . TRBJ1-2 TRBV5-5 TGTGCCAGCAGCTTGGGACCCGGGACTAACTATGGCTACACCTTC CASSLGPGTNYGYTF
few TRBD2 TRBJ2-5 TRBV9 TGTGCCAGCAGCGTAGTGAGCGGGGGGGAAGAGACCCAGTACTTC CASSVVSGGEETQYF
few . TRBJ2-5 TRBV6-1 TGTGCCAGCAGAGGCTTGGGGGGGCTGGTTGAGACCCAGTACTTC CASRGLGGLVETQYF
few . TRBJ1-1 TRBV29-1 TGCAGCGTTGAAGACACCACAGGGCTCAACACTGAAGCTTTCTTT CSVEDTTGLNTEAFF
. . TRBJ2-1 TRBV6-5 TGTGCCACAACTAAACACGGGACCTACAATGAGCAGTTCTTC CATTKHGTYNEQFF
. TRBD2 TRBJ2-3 TRBV11-2 TGTGCCAGCAGCTTAGGGGCGGGGGGCGGAGATACGCAGTATTTT CASSLGAGGGDTQYF
. . TRBJ1-5 TRBV18 TGTGCCAGCTCACCGGAAGCGAGCATGTTTCAGCCCCAGCATTTT CASSPEASMFQPQHF
. . TRBJ1-4 TRBV29-1 TGCAGCGTTGAAGATCAGATATCGCGGCGGGGGAATGAAAAACTGTTTTTT CSVEDQISRRGNEKLFF
few TRBD2 TRBJ2-1 TRBV28 TGTGCCAGCGACGGGACTAGCGGGTACAATGAGCAGTTCTTC CASDGTSGYNEQFF
. . TRBJ2-7 TRBV5-1 TGCGCCAGCAGCTTGTCCGGACTTTCCTACGAGCAGTACTTC CASSLSGLSYEQYF
few . TRBJ1-2 TRBV7-6 TGTGCCAGCAGCTTTGGCCGAAACTATGGCTACACCTTC CASSFGRNYGYTF
few . TRBJ2-3 TRBV4-1 TGCGCCAGCAGCGCCCCTGTAGGGGTGTGGACAGATACGCAGTATTTT CASSAPVGVWTDTQYF
few . TRBJ2-3 TRBV7-9 TGTGCCAGCAGCCTCGGGACTTTCACAGATACGCAGTATTTT CASSLGTFTDTQYF
. TRBD2 TRBJ2-5 TRBV19 TGTGCCACCACAAGGACTAGCGGGAGGCCGCTTCGTGAGACCCAGTACTTC CATTRTSGRPLRETQYF
. TRBD2 TRBJ2-2 TRBV30 TGTGCCTGGAATTCGGGACTATATACCGGGGAGCTGTTTTTT CAWNSGLYTGELFF
few TRBD1 TRBJ1-3 TRBV30 TGTGCCTGGAGTGTACTTGGGGCGACAGGGAGGTCTGGAAACACCATATATTTT CAWSVLGATGRSGNTIYF
few . TRBJ1-1 TRBV28 TGTGCCAGCAGTTTACGGGTTTCGGGCACTGAAGCTTTCTTT CASSLRVSGTEAFF
few TRBD1 TRBJ1-4 TRBV29-1 TGCAGCGGTATGGGACAGGGAAATGAAAAACTGTTTTTT CSGMGQGNEKLFF
few TRBD2 TRBJ2-1 TRBV11-2 TGTGCCAGCAGCTTAGATCGGGCGGGAGGGAACAATGAGCAGTTCTTC CASSLDRAGGNNEQFF
few TRBD1 TRBJ1-5 TRBV6-6 TGTGCCAGCAGTTACAATGACAGGGGATGGCCCCAGCATTTT CASSYNDRGWPQHF
few . TRBJ2-5 TRBV4-1 TGCGCCAGCAGCCCGGAGACAGGGGAGGGCCAAGAGACCCAGTACTTC CASSPETGEGQETQYF
few TRBD1 TRBJ1-3 TRBV6-4 TGTGCCAGCAGTGACTGGCAGGGGGGCGGAAACACCATATATTTT CASSDWQGGGNTIYF
. . TRBJ1-2 TRBV19 TGTGCCAGTAGTCCGGACAGCCGTCCGGGCTACACCTTC CASSPDSRPGYTF
. . TRBJ2-7 TRBV28 TGTGCCAGCAGTTTTTTTGCGCGCTCCTACGAGCAGTACTTC CASSFFARSYEQYF
few . TRBJ2-7 TRBV5-8 TGTGCCAGCAGCTTGGGGAACAGGGACCTGGACGAGCAGTACTTC CASSLGNRDLDEQYF
. TRBD2 TRBJ2-1 TRBV6-1 TGTGCCAGCAGTGCTACTAGCGGGGCATACAATGAGCAGTTCTTC CASSATSGAYNEQFF
. . TRBJ2-2 TRBV7-3 TGTGCCAGCAGCTTAACTCCCACCGGGAGCGGCACCGGGGAGCTGTTTTTT CASSLTPTGSGTGELFF
. . TRBJ2-3 TRBV29-1 TGCAGCGTTGATCGTTCGGAGGAGGTGTATTTT CSVDRSEEVYF
. TRBD2 TRBJ2-1 TRBV15 TGTGCCACCAGCAGAGATGGGACTAGCGGGTACAATGAGCAGTTCTTC CATSRDGTSGYNEQFF
. . TRBJ2-3 TRBV18 TGTGCCAGCTGGGGATTTCCGGGAACCACAGATACGCAGTATTTT CASWGFPGTTDTQYF
few . TRBJ1-1 TRBV23-1 TGCGCCAGCAGTAACCCCCCGGGGGAGAACACTGAAGCTTTCTTT CASSNPPGENTEAFF
. TRBD2 TRBJ2-1 TRBV10-3 TGTGCCATCAGTGAGTCGAACCTAGCGGGGGGAAGCTCCTACAATGAGCAGTTCTTC CAISESNLAGGSSYNEQFF
. . TRBJ1-1 TRBV27 TGTGCCAGCAGTTTTCAAGGGAGTGTGCTCGCTTTCTTT CASSFQGSVLAFF
. TRBD1 TRBJ1-2 TRBV2 TGTGCCAGCAGACCGGGACAGGGAGGAGGCTACACCTTC CASRPGQGGGYTF
. . TRBJ1-1 TRBV6-5 TGTGCCAGCAGTGCCCGAGAGAACACTGAAGCTTTCTTT CASSARENTEAFF
few TRBD1 TRBJ2-1 TRBV6-1 TGTGCCAGCAGTGGGCGACAGGGGGCTAGGCATGAGCAGTTCTTC CASSGRQGARHEQFF
. TRBD1 TRBJ1-1 TRBV7-8 TGTGCCAGCAGCTTTGCGACAGGGGTTACTGAAGCTTTCTTT CASSFATGVTEAFF
. . TRBJ2-5 TRBV4-2 TGTGCCAGCAGCTCCCAGAACCAAGAGACCCAGTACTTC CASSSQNQETQYF
. TRBD2 TRBJ2-7 TRBV2 TGTGCCAGCGCGGGCCAGAGGCGGGAGGGTGCCGAGCAGTACTTC CASAGQRREGAEQYF
. TRBD1 TRBJ2-7 TRBV11-1 TGTGCCAGCAGTCGCCACAGGGGCGCCTCCTACGAGCAGTACTTC CASSRHRGASYEQYF
. TRBD2 TRBJ2-1 TRBV29-1 TGCAGCGTTGAAGGACTAGCGGGGGCCCCGAGCTCCTACAATGAGCAGTTCTTC CSVEGLAGAPSSYNEQFF
. . TRBJ2-5 TRBV7-9 TGTGCCAGCAGCTTAGCTGGGGGCAGGACCCAGTACTTC CASSLAGGRTQYF
. . TRBJ2-7 TRBV29-1 TGCAGCGTTCTTTTCACAGGGCGCTCCTACGAGCAGTACTTC CSVLFTGRSYEQYF
. . TRBJ2-3 TRBV6-1 TGTGCCAGCAGTGAACGAGCATATACGCAGTATTTT CASSERAYTQYF
. . TRBJ2-7 TRBV6-1 TGTGCCAGCAGTGAAGGGGCAGGGAGGAACGAGCAGTACTTC CASSEGAGRNEQYF
few . TRBJ1-1 TRBV10-1 TGCGCCAGCAAGAGGGAGTCGAACACTGAAGCTTTCTTT CASKRESNTEAFF
. TRBD2 TRBJ2-7 TRBV6-1 TGTGCCAGCAACCTTAGCGGGGGGCCCTACGAGCAGTACTTC CASNLSGGPYEQYF
. . TRBJ1-4 TRBV30 TGTGCCTGGAGTGTCGGGAGCAATGAAAAACTGTTTTTT CAWSVGSNEKLFF